A selection of T cell receptor beta chains follows, all from one sample in a study of long-term antiretroviral therapy in people with HIV. Here immunoSEQ multiplex PCR was the method, and the copy in TCRdb shows in-frame clones only, minus some. The repertoire holds tens of thousands of clones, with nearly 95% as singletons. The sample here was unsorted PBMCs, taken more than 6 years after starting antiretroviral therapy. These receptors were taken from a man aged 25 to 40 with HIV. The CDR3 runs from the conserved cysteine through the conserved F or W. A D gene is named only where the DNA matches it firmly. A clone size is listed for some rows: how often the clone was seen (once, few, many), or a class if it is expanded.

CDR3nt	CDR3aa	v_gene	j_gene	abundance	d_gene
TGTGCCACCGGGACAGGGGACATTGGGGCGGAGCCCCAGCATTTT	CATGTGDIGAEPQHF	TRBV6-1	TRBJ1-5	NA	TRBD1
TGCGCCAGCAGCTTGGTTGGACAGAGATTAAACACTGAAGCTTTCTTT	CASSLVGQRLNTEAFF	TRBV5-1	TRBJ1-1	NA	NA
TGTGCCAGTAGTATGAGGGGGGTGAACACTGAAGCTTTCTTT	CASSMRGVNTEAFF	TRBV19	TRBJ1-1	NA	NA
TGTGCCAGCTTCACAGCCCCCCCCACCGGGGAGCTGTTTTTT	CASFTAPPTGELFF	TRBV18	TRBJ2-2	NA	NA
TGTGCCAGCAGCCGGACGGTGAACACTGAAGCTTTCTTT	CASSRTVNTEAFF	TRBV5-4	TRBJ1-1	once	NA
TGTGCCTGGAGTGGCAGGGCCCTTAACTATGGCTACACCTTC	CAWSGRALNYGYTF	TRBV30	TRBJ1-2	NA	NA
TGTGCCAGCAGTGACTCGGTGAGGGCCATCAATGAGCAGTTCTTC	CASSDSVRAINEQFF	TRBV6-4	TRBJ2-1	NA	NA
TGTGCCAGCAGCTCTCCGCGGACAGGGACGAACACCGGGGAGCTGTTTTTT	CASSSPRTGTNTGELFF	TRBV9	TRBJ2-2	NA	TRBD1
TGTGCCAGCTTCGGGGGCGCCGGTTCAACTGAAGCTTTCTTT	CASFGGAGSTEAFF	TRBV6-1	TRBJ1-1	NA	NA
TGTGCCAGCTCTTTAGGCAGGGCTAAGGTGACGAACACTGAAGCTTTCTTT	CASSLGRAKVTNTEAFF	TRBV7-2	TRBJ1-1	NA	NA
TGTGCCAGCAACGCAGGCGGTCTTAACTATGGCTACACCTTC	CASNAGGLNYGYTF	TRBV28	TRBJ1-2	NA	NA
TGCAGCGTTGAGGGCCAGGGGTACACAGATACGCAGTATTTT	CSVEGQGYTDTQYF	TRBV29-1	TRBJ2-3	NA	NA
TGTGCCACCAGCAGGGGTGCAGGGTCGATCTATGGCTACACCTTC	CATSRGAGSIYGYTF	TRBV15	TRBJ1-2	NA	NA
TGTGCTAGTGGACGGGACCTCGAAGAGACCCAGTACTTC	CASGRDLEETQYF	TRBV12-5	TRBJ2-5	NA	NA
TGTGCCAGCAGGCCGACTAGAAACCGTGCTCATGAGCAGTTCTTC	CASRPTRNRAHEQFF	TRBV7-8	TRBJ2-1	NA	NA
TGTGCCACCAGCAGAGATAGGACAGGGGGAGAGACCCAGTACTTC	CATSRDRTGGETQYF	TRBV15	TRBJ2-5	NA	TRBD1
TGTGCCAGCAGCTCGATCATTCCTAGCGGGAGCGGAACCGGGGAGCTGTTTTTT	CASSSIIPSGSGTGELFF	TRBV7-3	TRBJ2-2	NA	TRBD2
TGTGCCTGGAGTCGCCTGGACAGTGCGGAACAAGAGACCCAGTACTTC	CAWSRLDSAEQETQYF	TRBV30	TRBJ2-5	NA	NA
TGCGCCAGCAGCCAAGGGGGGACAGCCTCCTACGAGCAGTACTTC	CASSQGGTASYEQYF	TRBV4-1	TRBJ2-7	once	TRBD1
TGTGCCAGCAGCTCCAAAATAGGTCCCGGGGGCTACACCTTC	CASSSKIGPGGYTF	TRBV11-2	TRBJ1-2	NA	NA
TGTGCCAGCAGGACAGGGGCGTCAAGCTCCTACGAGCAGTACTTC	CASRTGASSSYEQYF	TRBV2	TRBJ2-7	NA	TRBD1
TGTGCCAGCAGCCCCGGTTGGCAGCCCCAGCATTTT	CASSPGWQPQHF	TRBV2	TRBJ1-5	NA	NA
TGTGCCAGCAGCCAAGATTCGCAGGGACATTACAATGAGCAGTTCTTC	CASSQDSQGHYNEQFF	TRBV4-2	TRBJ2-1	NA	NA
TGTGCCAGCAGCCTAGGGACAGGGATTCCCCGGACTCAGCCCCAGCATTTT	CASSLGTGIPRTQPQHF	TRBV7-9	TRBJ1-5	NA	TRBD1
TGCAGTGCTAGGGGACTAGCTGAGCAGTTCTTC	CSARGLAEQFF	TRBV20-1	TRBJ2-1	NA	TRBD2
TGCGCCAGCAGCCAAGTAGGGGCTGGCTATGGCTACACCTTC	CASSQVGAGYGYTF	TRBV4-3	TRBJ1-2	NA	NA
TGTGCCACCAGCAGGATAAGCGGGGGGGCTCTCTACAATGAGCAGTTCTTC	CATSRISGGALYNEQFF	TRBV15	TRBJ2-1	once	TRBD2
TGCGCCAGCAGCTCCGGACTAGCGGGAGGGCAGAATGAGCAGTTCTTC	CASSSGLAGGQNEQFF	TRBV5-1	TRBJ2-1	once	TRBD2
TGTGCCAGCAGCTTATACCCGGGACAGTCGGTCGGGGAGCTGTTTTTT	CASSLYPGQSVGELFF	TRBV7-6	TRBJ2-2	once	TRBD1
TGTGCTAGCAGCCTCGACAGGAACACTGAAGCTTTCTTT	CASSLDRNTEAFF	TRBV7-7	TRBJ1-1	NA	NA
TGTGCCAGCAGCGTAGAGGGGACACCGATAGGGCCCTACGAGCAGTACTTC	CASSVEGTPIGPYEQYF	TRBV9	TRBJ2-7	NA	NA
TGTGCCAGCAGCTTATTGGGCAGTCTCCCAGAGACCCAGTACTTC	CASSLLGSLPETQYF	TRBV7-2	TRBJ2-5	NA	NA
TGTGCCAGCAGCCCATTCGAGGGAGGCACAGATACGCAGTATTTT	CASSPFEGGTDTQYF	TRBV6-5	TRBJ2-3	NA	NA
TGCGCCAGCAGACTTATATACAGGGAGCACGAGCAGTACTTC	CASRLIYREHEQYF	TRBV5-1	TRBJ2-7	NA	NA
TGCGCCAGCAGCCAAGATCCCCCCCGCAATGAGCAGTTCTTC	CASSQDPPRNEQFF	TRBV4-1	TRBJ2-1	NA	NA
TGTGCCAGCAGCTTAACAGGGGTAACTGAAGCTTTCTTT	CASSLTGVTEAFF	TRBV7-2	TRBJ1-1	NA	TRBD1
TGTGCCAGCCGGGGCGGTGAGCAGTACTTC	CASRGGEQYF	TRBV6-5	TRBJ2-7	NA	NA
TGTGCCAGTAGTCCTCTTACGAGGACAGATACGCAGTATTTT	CASSPLTRTDTQYF	TRBV19	TRBJ2-3	NA	NA
TGCGCCAGCAGCGGCGGGACTAGCGGGGGGGCCGGTGAGCAGTTCTTC	CASSGGTSGGAGEQFF	TRBV5-1	TRBJ2-1	NA	TRBD2
TGTGCCAGCAGTGAGAACCCAGGGGCCTATGGCTACACCTTC	CASSENPGAYGYTF	TRBV6-5	TRBJ1-2	NA	NA
TGTGCCAGTAGTCAACAGGGCGGCACCGGGGAGCTGTTTTTT	CASSQQGGTGELFF	TRBV19	TRBJ2-2	NA	NA
TGTGCCAGCAGCTCAGACAGGGGGGGCTGGTTCTACGAGCAGTACTTC	CASSSDRGGWFYEQYF	TRBV7-2	TRBJ2-7	NA	TRBD1
TGTGCCAGCAGCCATACCAGCCCCTTCTATGGCTACACCTTC	CASSHTSPFYGYTF	TRBV14	TRBJ1-2	NA	NA
TGTGCCTGGATGGCGGGCGCGAACACCGGGGAGCTGTTTTTT	CAWMAGANTGELFF	TRBV30	TRBJ2-2	NA	NA
TGTGCCAGCAGCGCGGATGCCCGGATGAGCACAGATACGCAGTATTTT	CASSADARMSTDTQYF	TRBV9	TRBJ2-3	NA	NA
TGTGCCAGCAGCTTAATACTAGCAGGTGATACGCAGTATTTT	CASSLILAGDTQYF	TRBV7-9	TRBJ2-3	NA	NA
TGTGCCAGCAGCCGCTTGTCTCTGGCGGGGACCGGGGAGCTGTTTTTT	CASSRLSLAGTGELFF	TRBV28	TRBJ2-2	NA	NA
TGCGCCAGCAGTCCCAACAGGGGGCGCGGGGCTGAAGCTTTCTTT	CASSPNRGRGAEAFF	TRBV5-1	TRBJ1-1	NA	TRBD1
TGTGCCACTAGCGGGCCGAGCTCCTACAATGAGCAGTTCTTC	CATSGPSSYNEQFF	TRBV28	TRBJ2-1	NA	TRBD2
TGTGCCAGCAGGGTGGTTGGCGGGGAGCTGTTTTTT	CASRVVGGELFF	TRBV27	TRBJ2-2	NA	NA
TGTGCCAGCAGTTTATCGCGGGTGGGGCTTTACGAGCAGTACTTC	CASSLSRVGLYEQYF	TRBV27	TRBJ2-7	NA	NA